Listed below are T cell receptor beta chains from one sample, sequenced in a study of T cell responses to AZD1222 COVID-19 vaccine. TCRdb's table, derived via immunoSEQ multiplex PCR, lists solely in-frame clones and lacks some. The sample records fewer than 150,000 clones, roughly 88% being singletons. Source: peripheral blood, taken on day 0 of AZD1222 vaccination. These receptors originate from an adult in good health. Each CDR3 is given with its conserved first and last residue. Each record gives: V gene, J gene, CDR3 protein.

v_call: TRBV6-5
j_call: TRBJ2-7
cdr3_aa: CASSYGQDGTYEQYF

v_call: TRBV3-1/TRBV3-2
j_call: TRBJ1-5
cdr3_aa: CASSQGGQGATQPQHF

v_call: TRBV10-3
j_call: TRBJ2-5
cdr3_aa: CAISRTPSGAPSETQYF

v_call: TRBV12-3/TRBV12-4
j_call: TRBJ1-5
cdr3_aa: CASSRTGDQPQHF

v_call: TRBV30
j_call: TRBJ2-2
cdr3_aa: CAWRAGQSNTGELFF

v_call: TRBV9
j_call: TRBJ1-1
cdr3_aa: CASSERDGGNTEAFF

v_call: TRBV24-1
j_call: TRBJ2-1
cdr3_aa: CATSDGTSSEQFF

v_call: TRBV15
j_call: TRBJ1-4
cdr3_aa: CATSSETLKGGEKLFF

v_call: TRBV7-3
j_call: TRBJ1-1
cdr3_aa: CASSSKTGEAFF

v_call: TRBV18
j_call: TRBJ2-1
cdr3_aa: CASSPLEGEQFF

v_call: TRBV9
j_call: TRBJ2-3
cdr3_aa: CASSPLAGDADTQYF

v_call: TRBV13
j_call: TRBJ2-7
cdr3_aa: CASTSLGQGFYEQYF

v_call: TRBV30
j_call: TRBJ1-2
cdr3_aa: CAWTGRKYGYTF

v_call: TRBV5-8
j_call: TRBJ2-3
cdr3_aa: CASSLARRFGDTQYF

v_call: TRBV7-2
j_call: TRBJ2-5
cdr3_aa: CASSGTGTGEETQYF

v_call: TRBV5-1
j_call: TRBJ1-1
cdr3_aa: CASSLAGGAYTEAFF

v_call: TRBV15
j_call: TRBJ1-2
cdr3_aa: CATSRTSGVGYTF

v_call: TRBV4-3
j_call: TRBJ2-7
cdr3_aa: CASSQLPDLAGWYEQYF

v_call: TRBV7-2
j_call: TRBJ2-7
cdr3_aa: CASREMGYEQYF

v_call: TRBV28
j_call: TRBJ1-2
cdr3_aa: CALGRTRANYGYTF

v_call: TRBV21-1
j_call: TRBJ1-3
cdr3_aa: CASSKCGGTGDNTIYF

v_call: TRBV12-1
j_call: TRBJ1-1
cdr3_aa: CASSFAITEAFF

v_call: TRBV21-1
j_call: TRBJ2-6
cdr3_aa: CASSLRSSGANVLTF

v_call: TRBV24-1
j_call: TRBJ2-2
cdr3_aa: CATALAGEGVRELFF

v_call: TRBV6-5
j_call: TRBJ2-2
cdr3_aa: CASSYTSGRAGELFF

v_call: TRBV12-3/TRBV12-4
j_call: TRBJ2-7
cdr3_aa: CASSSQGLGEQYF

v_call: TRBV5-6
j_call: TRBJ1-2
cdr3_aa: CASSRLAGKNYGYTF

v_call: TRBV30
j_call: TRBJ2-3
cdr3_aa: CAWRHLGALSTDTQYF

v_call: TRBV19
j_call: TRBJ2-7
cdr3_aa: CASSIFGPSEQYF

v_call: TRBV6-5
j_call: TRBJ1-4
cdr3_aa: CASSPRLMGKLFF

v_call: TRBV12-3/TRBV12-4
j_call: TRBJ1-2
cdr3_aa: CASSPRHNYGYTF

v_call: TRBV6-5
j_call: TRBJ1-1
cdr3_aa: CASTPGQGGTEAFF

v_call: TRBV2
j_call: TRBJ2-1
cdr3_aa: CASSELGGVMGEQFF

v_call: TRBV4-2
j_call: TRBJ2-7
cdr3_aa: CASSLSTSGTYEQYF

v_call: TRBV29-1
j_call: TRBJ2-7
cdr3_aa: CSVAQGSGQYF

v_call: TRBV25-1
j_call: TRBJ2-1
cdr3_aa: CASSPLGYNEQFF

v_call: TRBV28
j_call: TRBJ2-7
cdr3_aa: CASRGPGTTYEQYF

v_call: TRBV7-2
j_call: TRBJ2-7
cdr3_aa: CASSPTAGQGYEQYF

v_call: TRBV6-5
j_call: TRBJ1-1
cdr3_aa: CASSDRENTEAFF